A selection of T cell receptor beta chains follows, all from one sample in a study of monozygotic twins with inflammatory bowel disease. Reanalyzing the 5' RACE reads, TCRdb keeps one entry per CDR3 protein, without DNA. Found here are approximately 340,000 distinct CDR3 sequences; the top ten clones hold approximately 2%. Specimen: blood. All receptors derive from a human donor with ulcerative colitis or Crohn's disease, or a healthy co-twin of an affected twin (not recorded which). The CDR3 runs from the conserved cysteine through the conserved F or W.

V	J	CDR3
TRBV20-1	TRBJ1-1	CSARGTGHAFF
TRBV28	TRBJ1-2	CASSSLEGGAVGGYTF
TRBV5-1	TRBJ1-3	CASSLQGTYPGNTIYF
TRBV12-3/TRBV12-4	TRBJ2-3	CASSPVSAGDTDTQYF
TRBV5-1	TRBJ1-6	CASSLDVTGGSSPLHF
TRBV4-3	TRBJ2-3	CASSQSDRGADTQYF
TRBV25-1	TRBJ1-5	CASSEPGLGNQPQHF
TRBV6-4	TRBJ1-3	CASSESLGTGNTIYF
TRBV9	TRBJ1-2	CASSARDRGRKEGYTF
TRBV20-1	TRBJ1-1	CSASLAGGREGFF
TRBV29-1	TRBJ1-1	CSVETPGLITEAFF
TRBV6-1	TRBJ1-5	CASSESLGNQPQHF
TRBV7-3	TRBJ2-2	CATATSPNTGELFF
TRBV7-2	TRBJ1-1	CASSLTGEMNTEAFF
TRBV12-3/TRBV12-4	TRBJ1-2	CASRATSGYTF
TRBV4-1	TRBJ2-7	CASSQDATSGTYEQYF
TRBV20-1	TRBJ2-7	CSARPGQGGYEQYF